These 10 T cell receptor beta chains share one sample of origin, sequenced in a study of CD8 T cells in Susac syndrome. Reverse transcription used roughly 0.5 to 1 ug RNA and random hexamers. TCRdb reprocessed the immunoSEQ multiplex PCR reads via MiXCR and lists one record per CDR3 protein. Here the sample spans approximately 150,000 distinct CDR3 sequences, over 80% being singletons. The sample was CD8+ T cells from PBMCs. All receptors derive from a human donor with multiple sclerosis.

This rearrangement joins TRBV20-1 to TRBJ1-5; D not certain. The V and J ends lost 3 bases and 7 bases respectively, with 22 bases between them. The CDR3 has 16 residues. Germline V gives CDR1 DFQATT, CDR2 SNEGSKA (reference sequence). The DNA of the CDR3 is TGCAGTGCTAGTCTCGATTCCGGTGGTGGTGAGCAGCCCCAGCATTTT. Residues: CSASLDSGGGEQPQHF.

This clonotype was seen only a few times. The chain uses TRBV27 and TRBJ1-1; unclear D gene. The CDR3 is 14 residues long. Germline V gene data show CDR1 as MNHEY and CDR2 as SMNVEV (reference sequence). V lost 0 bases, J lost 0 bases, and 5 bases lay in between. CDR3 nucleotides: TGTGCCAGCAGTTTATCGGCGATGAACACTGAAGCTTTCTTT. It yields the protein CASSLSAMNTEAFF.

The chain uses TRBV6-1 and TRBJ1-1, with TRBD1 matching over 7 bases. The V and J ends lost 8 bases and 0 bases, in that order; junction bases with no gene match: 15. The length of the CDR3 is 17 residues. In germline, CDR1 is MNHNS, CDR2 SASEGT. The CDR3 reads CASLEYGTAYMNTEAFF. The CDR3, as DNA: TGTGCCAGCCTAGAGTACGGGACAGCATACATGAACACTGAAGCTTTCTTT.

This rearrangement joins TRBV27 to TRBJ1-2; the D gene is possibly TRBD1 (6 bases). There are 13 residues in the CDR3. Germline V CDR1 and CDR2: MNHEY, SMNVEV (reference sequence). The V gene lost 3 bases and the J gene lost 3 bases, with 8 bases spanning the gap. Here the CDR3 reads CASSFAGDYGYTF. The DNA of the CDR3 is TGTGCCAGCAGTTTCGCAGGGGACTATGGCTACACCTTC.

The chain joins TRBV7-9 to TRBJ2-1, with D unclear. CDR1 is SEHNR and CDR2 is FQNEAQ in the germline V gene (reference sequence). The CDR3 covers 13 residues. V was pared by 2 bases and J by 6 bases, with 8 bases between. The CDR3 DNA reads TGTGCCAGCAGCTTACGTCTGGGCAATGAGCAGTTCTTC. Protein: CASSLRLGNEQFF.

The chain employs TRBV11-2 and TRBJ2-1, with TRBD2 identical over 13 bases. The V segment lost 5 bases and the J segment 8 bases; nucleotides outside the gene matches: 6. Germline loops: CDR1 SGHAT, CDR2 FQNNGV. The CDR3 is 15 amino acids. CDR3: CASSALAGGGDEQFF. CDR3 nucleotides: TGTGCCAGCAGCGCACTAGCGGGAGGGGGCGATGAGCAGTTCTTC.

DNA of the CDR3: TGTGCCGGGGGACTACAGGGTAGTCAGCCCCAGCATTTT. It yields the protein CAGGLQGSQPQHF. The chain links TRBV19 to TRBJ1-5, with a tentative D call TRBD1 (6 bases). V lost 11 bases and J 6 bases, leaving 17 bases between the germline ends. CDR3 length: 13 residues. Germline CDR1 and CDR2: LNHDA and SQIVND (reference sequence). The variable domain in full, completed from reference TRBV19 and TRBJ1-5, reads DGGITQSPKYLFRKEGQNVTLSCEQNLNHDAMYWYRQDPGQGLRLIYYSQIVNDFQKGDIAEGYSVSREKKESFPLTVTSAQKNPTAFYLCAGGLQGSQPQHFGDGTRLSIL.

This clonotype occurred once. This chain links TRBV24-1 with TRBJ2-2; D call uncertain. V gave up 1 base and J gave up 1 base, with 6 bases separating them. The CDR3 runs to 15 residues. The germline V gene encodes CDR1 KGHDR and CDR2 SFDVKD. The CDR3 DNA is TGTGCCACCAGTGATTTCGGCGGGAACACCGGGGAGCTGTTTTTT. Translated: CATSDFGGNTGELFF.

The chain recombines TRBV4-1 with TRBJ2-2; tentative D call: TRBD1 (6 bases). The length of the CDR3 is 18 residues. Trimming stripped 6 bases from V and 5 bases from J, with 25 bases between. Germline-derived CDR1 and CDR2 are MGHRA and YSYEKL. The CDR3 bases are TGCGCCAGCAGTACATTCTCCCCTTATCAACAGGGAACCGGGGAGCTGTTTTTT. Translating gives CASSTFSPYQQGTGELFF.

In this sample, this clonotype turned up once. This chain joins TRBV11-3 and TRBJ2-1; 8 bases are shared with TRBD2. This CDR3 region has 15 residues. Trimming took 4 bases from V and 16 from J; bases not matched to a gene: 18. Looked up from germline, CDR1 is SGHNT and CDR2 is YENEEA. CDR3 in DNA: TGTGCCAGCAGCTCTAAACTTGGTAGTAGCGGGAATACATTCTTC. Translated: CASSSKLGSSGNTFF.